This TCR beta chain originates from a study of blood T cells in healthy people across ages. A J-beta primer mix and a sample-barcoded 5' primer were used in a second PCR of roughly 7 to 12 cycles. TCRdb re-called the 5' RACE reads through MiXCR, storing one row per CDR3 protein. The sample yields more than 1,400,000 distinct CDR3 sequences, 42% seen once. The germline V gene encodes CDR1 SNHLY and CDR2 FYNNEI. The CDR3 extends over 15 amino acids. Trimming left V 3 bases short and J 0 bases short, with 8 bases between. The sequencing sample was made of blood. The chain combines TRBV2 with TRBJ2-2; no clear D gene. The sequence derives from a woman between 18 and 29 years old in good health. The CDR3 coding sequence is TGTGCCAGCAGTGATGAGTCAACGAACACCGGGGAGCTGTTTTTT. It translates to CASSDESTNTGELFF.